This T cell receptor (beta chain) came from a study of cytomegalovirus exposure and HLA in healthy donors. Study background: Within the Caucasian-associated ancestry cluster were 81% of the 398 genotyped donors. Study-wide results and caveats: Usually a TCR sequence was rare, but some public TCRs were found in many donors. Immune exposure information comprised only CMV serostatus.

60 Vbeta and 13 Jbeta primers were used in PCR. Libraries were prepared by immunoSEQ multiplex PCR; TCRdb keeps only in-frame clonotypes and omits some of them. The specimen's table records 85,000 to 110,000 clones. The V gene's germline CDR1 is SGHRS and CDR2 YFSETQ. The CDR3 has 17 residues. J gave up 7 bases and V 0 bases, and 5 bases lay outside the gene matches. Notes on this clone: The antigen remains unidentified.

The sequence came from a man aged 40-55 years in good health and CMV-seronegative. Sequenced material: PBMCs. This chain uses TRBV5-1 with TRBJ2-1; 15 nucleotides agree with TRBD2. CDR3 nucleotide sequence: TGCGCCAGCAGCTTGGCCGGGACTAGCGGGAGGACGAATGAGCAGTTCTTC. Amino acids: CASSLAGTSGRTNEQFF.